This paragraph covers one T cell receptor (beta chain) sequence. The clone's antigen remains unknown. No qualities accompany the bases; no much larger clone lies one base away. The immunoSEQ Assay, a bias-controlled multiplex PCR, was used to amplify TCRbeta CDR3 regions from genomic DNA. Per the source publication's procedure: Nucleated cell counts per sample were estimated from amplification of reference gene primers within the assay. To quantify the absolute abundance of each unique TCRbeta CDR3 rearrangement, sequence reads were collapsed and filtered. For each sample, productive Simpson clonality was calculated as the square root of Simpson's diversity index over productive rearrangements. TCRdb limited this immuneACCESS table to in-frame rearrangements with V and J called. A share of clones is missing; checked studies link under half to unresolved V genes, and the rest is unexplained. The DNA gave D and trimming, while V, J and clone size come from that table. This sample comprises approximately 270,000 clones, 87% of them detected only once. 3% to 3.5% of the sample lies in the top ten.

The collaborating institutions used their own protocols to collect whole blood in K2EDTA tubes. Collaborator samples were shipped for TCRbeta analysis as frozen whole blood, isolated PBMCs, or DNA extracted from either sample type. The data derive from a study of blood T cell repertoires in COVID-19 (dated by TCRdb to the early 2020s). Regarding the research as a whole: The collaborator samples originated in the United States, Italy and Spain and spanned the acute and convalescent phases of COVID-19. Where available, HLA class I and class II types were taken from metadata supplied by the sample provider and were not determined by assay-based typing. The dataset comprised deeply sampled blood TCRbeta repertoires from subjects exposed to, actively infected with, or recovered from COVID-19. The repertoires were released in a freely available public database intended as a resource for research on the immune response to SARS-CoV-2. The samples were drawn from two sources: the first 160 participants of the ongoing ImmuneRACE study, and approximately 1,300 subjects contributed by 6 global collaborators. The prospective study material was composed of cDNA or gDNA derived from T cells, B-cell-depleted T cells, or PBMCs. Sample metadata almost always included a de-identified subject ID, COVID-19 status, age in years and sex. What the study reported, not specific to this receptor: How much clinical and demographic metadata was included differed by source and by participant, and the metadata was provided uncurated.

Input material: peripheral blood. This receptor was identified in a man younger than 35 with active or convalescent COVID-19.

The CDR3 has the sequence CARSRDLILAASEHEQYF. The nucleotides are TGTGCCAGAAGCCGAGACTTAATTCTAGCGGCATCGGAGCACGAGCAGTACTTC. This sequence uses TRBV5-3 and TRBJ2-7, with 7 bases aligning to TRBD2. TRBV5-3 carries the ORF label, with uncertain function. The CDR3, from cysteine to phenylalanine, totals 18 residues. Just the 54-base CDR3 DNA is kept, in frame starting at base 1. V is pruned by 4 bases and J by 5 bases, leaving 21 bases of the junction without a gene match.